This passage covers 29 T cell receptor beta chains from one sample sequenced in a study of early T cells in non-severe SARS-CoV-2 infection. TCRdb reprocessed the 5' RACE reads via MiXCR and lists one record per CDR3 protein. The data show 85,000 to 100,000 distinct CDR3 sequences, approximately 9.9% seen once. The sample taken for sequencing was whole blood. The receptors stem from an adult who was a healthcare worker with PCR-confirmed SARS-CoV-2 infection or an uninfected control (not recorded which).

The V gene is TRBV20-1, the J gene TRBJ2-7; TRBD2 is a possible D gene (6 bases). Looked up from germline, CDR1 is DFQATT and CDR2 is SNEGSKA (reference sequence). V lost 6 bases to trimming and J lost 6 bases, with 18 bases between them. This CDR3 is 13 amino acids long. CDR3 sequence (DNA): TGCAGTGCAACCCAACTAGCTTTGGGCGAGCAGTACTTC. Translation: CSATQLALGEQYF.

The sample holds many counts of this clonotype. V and J are TRBV20-1 and TRBJ1-6; tentative D call: TRBD1 (6 bases). The V and J ends lost 4 bases and 9 bases respectively, with 25 bases between them. Germline-derived CDR1 and CDR2 are DFQATT and SNEGSKA (reference sequence). The CDR3 loop spans 17 amino acids. CDR3 DNA: TGCAGTGCTACGGGTCGGCTTCTCAGGGGCACTGCTTCACCCCTCCACTTT. Translating it yields CSATGRLLRGTASPLHF.

This sequence joins TRBV3-1 and TRBJ1-2, with D perhaps matching TRBD1 (5 bases). V lost 4 bases and J lost 3, with 12 bases in between. The CDR3 is 14 residues long. Per the germline V gene, CDR1 is LGHDT and CDR2 is YNNKEL (reference sequence). CDR3 loop: CASSRKGMDYGYTF. The CDR3 DNA sequence: TGTGCCAGCAGCCGCAAGGGGATGGACTATGGCTACACCTTC.

This clonotype occurred a few times. The rearrangement uses TRBV27 and TRBJ1-4; 8 nucleotides align to TRBD1. The CDR3 is made up of 15 amino acids. V lost 5 bases and J lost 8; bases outside the gene matches: 10. CDR1 and CDR2 (germline): MNHEY, SMNVEV (reference sequence). DNA for the CDR3: TGTGCCAGCAGTCCCGGACAGGGTTCGGGAGAAAAACTGTTTTTT. Translation: CASSPGQGSGEKLFF.

The chain joins TRBV11-2 to TRBJ2-1; 12 bases match TRBD2. Trimming cost V 5 bases and J 5 bases; bases outside gene matches: 10. Germline V gene lookup returns CDR1 SGHAT and CDR2 FQNNGV. This CDR3 has 17 amino acids. CDR3 in DNA: TGTGCCAGCAGCCGCAGACTAGCGGGAGTCAGCCACAATGAGCAGTTCTTC. Protein product: CASSRRLAGVSHNEQFF.

The chain combines TRBV12-3 or TRBV12-4 with TRBJ2-3, with 10 bases that match TRBD2. The CDR3 has 16 amino acids. With 4 bases clipped from V and 6 bases from J, the junction kept 10 bases outside the gene matches. The CDR3, as DNA: TGTGCCAGCAGTTACCCCAAGCGGGGGGGCAGGGATACGCAGTATTTT. Translation: CASSYPKRGGRDTQYF.

J is TRBJ1-2 and V is TRBV7-9, with unresolved D. Between the trimmed V and J ends, which lost 1 base and 5 bases, there was a span of 8 bases. This CDR3 spans 13 amino acids. CDR1 SEHNR and CDR2 FQNEAQ come from the germline V gene (reference sequence). Written as DNA, the CDR3 is TGTGCCAGCAGCTTAGAAGCGTCGTATGGCTACACCTTC. Amino acid sequence: CASSLEASYGYTF.

The chain joins TRBV5-4 to TRBJ2-1, with D possibly matching TRBD2 (5 bases). The CDR3 runs 12 residues. The germline V gene encodes CDR1 SGHNT and CDR2 YYREEE (reference sequence). The V end lost 0 bases, the J end lost 8 bases, and 6 bases lay between the germline ends. CDR3 DNA sequence: TGTGCCAGCAGCTTGGTGAGGGATGAGCAGTTCTTC. Its translation: CASSLVRDEQFF.

This clonotype was detected a few times. This chain uses TRBV6-5 with TRBJ1-2, with 8 positions matching TRBD1. Germline V gene sequence: CDR1 MNHEY, CDR2 SVGAGI. Trimming removed 6 bases from V and 0 bases from J; junction bases left unmatched: 9. The CDR3 has 16 amino acids. The CDR3 is CASSRGQDPANYGYTF. In DNA form, the CDR3 reads TGTGCCAGCAGCCGGGGACAGGACCCAGCTAACTATGGCTACACCTTC.

The chain couples TRBV7-6 to TRBJ2-5; no reliable D call. The CDR3 has 13 residues. The germline V gene encodes CDR1 SGHVS and CDR2 FNYEAQ. Trimming took off 6 bases at V and 5 bases at J, with 13 bases between the two ends. The CDR3 spells CASSGARSETQYF. In nucleotides, the CDR3 is TGTGCCAGCAGTGGCGCGCGTTCGGAGACCCAGTACTTC.

J is TRBJ2-3 and V is TRBV20-1; TRBD2 agrees at 7 bases. V gave up 6 bases and J gave up 4 bases; unmatched junction bases: 10. The germline V gene has CDR1 DFQATT and CDR2 SNEGSKA (reference sequence). The CDR3 consists of 14 residues. CDR3 protein: CSARGRAGADTQYF. As DNA, the CDR3 is TGCAGTGCCCGGGGACGGGCGGGGGCAGATACGCAGTATTTT.

This clonotype showed up many times. The rearrangement links TRBV7-6 to TRBJ2-3; D is uncertain. The CDR3 is 12 amino acids. Trimming left V 5 bases short and J 5 bases short, with 8 bases between. Germline assignment: CDR1 SGHVS and CDR2 FNYEAQ. CDR3 region: CASSEGRDTQYF. CDR3 nucleotide sequence: TGTGCCAGCAGCGAAGGGCGAGATACGCAGTATTTT.

This clonotype was recorded a few times. The rearrangement joins TRBV5-6 to TRBJ1-3; D is unclear. CDR3 length: 15 residues. Germline CDR1 is SGHDT and CDR2 is YYEEEE. The germline V and J ends were trimmed by 2 bases and 0 bases, with 9 bases remaining between them. The CDR3 region has the DNA TGTGCCAGCAGCTTCCAACGGTACTCTGGAAACACCATATATTTT. Translating it yields CASSFQRYSGNTIYF.

The genes are TRBV27 and TRBJ2-4; D is perhaps TRBD1 (5 bases). Germline values: CDR1 MNHEY, CDR2 SMNVEV (reference sequence). The length of the CDR3 is 16 residues. Trimming stripped 4 bases from V and 3 bases from J, with 16 bases between. In DNA, the CDR3 is TGTGCCAGCAGTTCCCCACAGGATCTGGGCAAAAACATTCAGTACTTC. As protein: CASSSPQDLGKNIQYF.

This clonotype was counted many times. V and J are TRBV11-1 and TRBJ2-7, with D hard to call. The germline V gene encodes CDR1 SGHAT and CDR2 FQDESV (reference sequence). The CDR3 has 12 residues. Trimming removed 8 bases at V and 9 bases at J, with 17 bases between. The CDR3 is CASSILRSRQYF. CDR3 in DNA: TGTGCCAGCTCGATCCTCCGGAGCCGGCAGTACTTC.

This clonotype was observed once. This chain joins TRBV29-1 and TRBJ2-7; D might be TRBD1 (6 bases). The germline V gene has CDR1 SQVTM and CDR2 ANQGSEA. V was trimmed by 7 bases and J by 4 bases, leaving 11 bases between them. CDR3 size: 11 residues. The CDR3 sequence: CSGRDTYEQYF. CDR3 DNA sequence: TGCAGCGGCCGGGACACGTACGAGCAGTACTTC.

This clonotype showed up many times. This sequence joins TRBV20-1 and TRBJ2-3; TRBD1 matches at 11 bases. The CDR3 is made up of 16 amino acids. From germline, CDR1 is DFQATT and CDR2 SNEGSKA (reference sequence). After removal of 6 bases from V and 4 bases from J, the junction contained 12 bases not matched to a gene. In nucleotides, the CDR3 is TGCAGTGCCCCCAGACCGGGACAGGGGGAATCAGATACGCAGTATTTT. The encoded protein is CSAPRPGQGESDTQYF.

This clonotype appeared a few times. The rearrangement joins TRBV6-2 or TRBV6-3 to TRBJ2-7, with D perhaps TRBD1 (6 bases). Germline CDR1 and CDR2: MNHEY and SVGEGT. The V and J ends lost 5 bases and 1 base respectively, with 12 bases between them. This CDR3 is built from 14 residues. The DNA of the CDR3 is TGTGCCAGCAGTCCCCCGGGACATTCCTACGAGCAGTACTTC. It codes for CASSPPGHSYEQYF.

V is TRBV29-1 and J is TRBJ1-1, with 7 positions matching TRBD1. Germline V lookup: CDR1 SQVTM, CDR2 ANQGSEA. The CDR3 covers 13 residues. The trim removed 3 bases at V and 5 bases at J, leaving 6 bases unmatched. The CDR3 loop is CSVERGLGTEAFF. DNA for the CDR3: TGCAGCGTTGAGAGGGGGCTGGGAACTGAAGCTTTCTTT.

The chain is built from TRBV3-1 and TRBJ1-5; D unresolved. CDR3 length: 14 amino acids. Between the trimmed V and J ends, which lost 3 bases and 5 bases, there was a span of 11 bases. Per the germline V gene, CDR1 is LGHDT and CDR2 is YNNKEL (reference sequence). This CDR3 is CASSHRVLDQPQHF. As DNA, the CDR3 is TGTGCCAGCAGCCATCGTGTGCTAGATCAGCCCCAGCATTTT.

This clonotype showed up just a few times. The chain recombines TRBV29-1 with TRBJ2-3, with no clear D. V was shortened by 6 bases and J by 5 bases, with 18 bases between the two germline ends. Germline CDR1 and CDR2: SQVTM and ANQGSEA. The CDR3 contains 14 residues. CDR3 bases: TGCAGCGTGCGGAAGCGCTCTTCTGGAGATACGCAGTATTTT. Translated: CSVRKRSSGDTQYF.

This clonotype has at least ten counts. V is TRBV29-1 and J is TRBJ2-7, with D possibly TRBD2 on 6 matching bases. Germline CDR1 SQVTM, CDR2 ANQGSEA. The CDR3 extends over 13 amino acids. Trimming took off 4 bases at V and 1 base at J, with 11 bases between the two ends. The CDR3 spells CSVGRDLSYEQYF. CDR3 in DNA: TGCAGCGTTGGGCGGGACCTTTCCTACGAGCAGTACTTC.

Ten or more counts support this clonotype. This chain uses TRBV6-6 with TRBJ1-5, with D maybe TRBD1 (5 bases). The CDR3 has 16 amino acids. The V and J ends lost 0 bases and 7 bases respectively, with 16 bases between them. The germline gives CDR1 MNHNY, CDR2 SVGAGI (reference sequence). Here the CDR3 reads CASSYSNMRGGQPQHF. The DNA for the CDR3 is TGTGCCAGCAGTTACTCGAATATGCGGGGGGGACAGCCCCAGCATTTT.

The CDR3 DNA reads as TGTGCCAGTAGTATTGTGAGACCTGCCGCCACAGGAGAAAAACTGTTTTTT. This translates into CASSIVRPAATGEKLFF. The chain is built from TRBV19 and TRBJ1-4; TRBD1 is a possible D gene (5 bases). CDR1 and CDR2 (germline): LNHDA, SQIVND (reference sequence). CDR3 length: 17 amino acids. Trimming removed 3 bases from V and 8 bases from J, with 22 bases in between.

This clonotype was detected many times. The chain recombines TRBV27 with TRBJ1-6; D not resolved. From germline, CDR1 is MNHEY and CDR2 SMNVEV (reference sequence). The CDR3 totals 16 residues. Deletions cut 4 bases from V and 10 bases from J, with 20 bases between. The CDR3 nucleotides are TGTGCCAGCAGTTCCTCAAAGATGTTCTTCGGATCACCCCTCCACTTT. Amino acids: CASSSSKMFFGSPLHF.

The V gene is TRBV6-5, the J gene TRBJ2-7, with 10 bases identical to TRBD1. Germline assignment: CDR1 MNHEY and CDR2 SVGAGI. V lost 4 bases, J lost 9 bases, and 15 bases stayed unmatched. This CDR3 region has 16 residues. In DNA form, the CDR3 reads TGTGCCAGCAGTTCAACCCCTGGGACAGGGGCCGGGGGGCAGTACTTC. Amino acids: CASSSTPGTGAGGQYF.

This clonotype was counted only a few times. This chain joins TRBV20-1 and TRBJ2-1; the D is unclear. CDR3 length: 12 amino acids. Germline values: CDR1 DFQATT, CDR2 SNEGSKA (reference sequence). V shed 0 bases and J shed 8 bases, with 8 bases lying between them. The CDR3 sequence is CSAREPLDEQFF. DNA for the CDR3: TGCAGTGCTAGAGAACCGCTGGATGAGCAGTTCTTC.

This clonotype was counted between two and nine times. The genes are TRBV5-1 and TRBJ1-3; tentatively, D is TRBD1 (6 bases). The length of the CDR3 is 16 residues. Germline loops: CDR1 SGHRS, CDR2 YFSETQ. V was clipped by 0 bases and J by 1 base, with 11 bases between them. Written as DNA, the CDR3 is TGCGCCAGCAGCTTGGACAGGGCGTCGTCTGGAAACACCATATATTTT. Translated, it gives CASSLDRASSGNTIYF.

V is TRBV6-5 and J is TRBJ2-7; TRBD1 matches at 9 bases. The germline V gene encodes CDR1 MNHEY and CDR2 SVGAGI. The CDR3 has 15 amino acids. Losses at the gene ends were 6 bases for V and 1 base for J; bases not matched to a gene: 7. For the CDR3, the DNA is TGTGCCAGCAGACGGGGACAGGGAGTTTCCTACGAGCAGTACTTC. This encodes CASRRGQGVSYEQYF.